This passage covers 6 T cell receptor beta chains from one sample sequenced in a study of CD8+CD57+ T cells in acquired aplastic anemia. Genomic DNA templated the TCR beta VDJ and CDR3 profiling. TCRdb independently ran MiXCR on the reads; one entry per CDR3 protein. The sample includes tens of thousands of distinct CDR3 sequences, 54% of them seen just once. The material sequenced was sorted CD4+, CD8+, or CD8+CD57+ T cells (not recorded which) from PBMCs. All receptors derive from a human donor in good health, serving as a control.

The chain recombines TRBV10-2 with TRBJ2-3; no firm D call. The V and J ends lost 2 bases and 0 bases respectively, with 9 bases between them. The CDR3 is 15 residues long. Germline V gene data show CDR1 as WSHSY and CDR2 as SAAADI. CDR3 protein: CASSENGLSTDTQYF. The CDR3 nucleotides are TGCGCCAGCAGTGAGAATGGGCTGAGCACAGATACGCAGTATTTT.

This clonotype was counted ten times or more. The chain uses TRBV4-1 and TRBJ2-5, with D perhaps matching TRBD2 (5 bases). Trimming left V 0 bases short and J 9 bases short, with 11 bases between. This CDR3 has 13 amino acids. From germline, CDR1 is MGHRA and CDR2 YSYEKL. CDR3 nucleotides: TGCGCCAGCAGCCAAGATAGGAGGAATGCCCAGTACTTC. Its protein product is CASSQDRRNAQYF.

This clonotype came up many times. This chain connects TRBV5-1 to TRBJ2-5, with 13 bases that match TRBD2. This CDR3 has 16 residues. Trimming cost V 4 bases and J 5 bases; bases outside gene matches: 8. Germline CDR1 reads SGHRS; CDR2 reads YFSETQ. Written as DNA, the CDR3 is TGCGCCAGCAGCCCGGGGACTAGCGGGGTGCGGGAGACCCAGTACTTC. Amino acids: CASSPGTSGVRETQYF.

CDR3: CASSTGTDGAAEAFF. The CDR3 DNA follows: TGTGCCAGTAGTACTGGGACGGATGGAGCGGCTGAAGCTTTCTTT. The chain carries TRBV19 and TRBJ1-1; a possible D gene is TRBD1 (5 bases). Germline V gives CDR1 LNHDA, CDR2 SQIVND (reference sequence). This CDR3 has 15 amino acids. The V and J ends lost 4 bases and 6 bases respectively, with 18 bases between them.

This clonotype was seen many times. The J gene is TRBJ1-1, the V gene TRBV12-3 or TRBV12-4; D not resolved. The V end lost 6 bases, the J end lost 3 bases, and 5 bases lay between the germline ends. The CDR3 loop spans 11 amino acids. CDR3 protein: CASRHDTEAFF. CDR3 DNA sequence: TGTGCCAGCAGGCATGACACTGAAGCTTTCTTT.

This clonotype was seen at least ten times. The rearrangement uses TRBV4-2 and TRBJ1-1; D is unresolved. The CDR3 has 15 amino acids. Germline V lookup: CDR1 LGHNA, CDR2 YNFKEQ. V lost 6 bases to trimming and J lost 2 bases, with 16 bases between them. In DNA form, the CDR3 reads TGTGCCAGCAGGTATACGGGTCCGAGCAACACTGAAGCTTTCTTT. The encoded protein is CASRYTGPSNTEAFF.